This T cell receptor beta chain was sequenced for a study of blood T cell repertoires in COVID-19. The overall study: The samples span acute and convalescent COVID-19 from the United States, Italy and Spain. From T cells, B-cell-depleted T cells, or PBMCs came the material, which was cDNA or gDNA.

Authors' methods: Nucleated cell counts were estimated from reference gene primer amplification. The data were produced by immunoSEQ multiplex PCR, yet TCRdb's version contains in-frame clones alone and is incomplete. The DNA was the basis for D and trimming; V, J and clone size are from that table. This table has about 170,000 clones, under 95% appearing once. V gave up 3 bases and J gave up 4 bases, with 13 bases separating them. Looked up from germline, CDR1 is LGHNA and CDR2 is YSLEER. This CDR3 spans 15 amino acids. This chain connects TRBV4-3 to TRBJ1-5; possibly TRBD1 for D (5 bases). The sequence was obtained from a man between 18 and 35 years old with COVID-19, enrolled during active disease. The sequenced material came from peripheral blood. CDR3 in amino acids: CASSQGTLRNQPQHF. Written as DNA, the CDR3 is TGCGCCAGCAGCCAGGGGACTCTCCGTAATCAGCCCCAGCATTTT.